A selection of T cell receptor beta chains follows, all from one sample in a study of T cells in Graves' hyperthyroidism and ophthalmopathy. TCRdb reprocessed the multiplex PCR reads via MiXCR and lists one record per CDR3 protein. The table has 300,000 to 400,000 distinct CDR3 sequences, about 15% seen once. Sequenced material: blood. The receptors here all came from a woman aged 25 to 39 with Graves' hyperthyroidism. Each CDR3 is given with its conserved first and last residue. Fields, in order: J gene, V gene, clone size, CDR3 protein. Not every row has a clone size; where given, it reads once, few, many or a size class.

j_call: TRBJ1-1; v_call: TRBV11-2; clone_size: many; cdr3_aa: CASSLVPLPETFF
j_call: TRBJ2-7; v_call: TRBV28; clone_size: many; cdr3_aa: CASSPWGSSYEQYF
j_call: TRBJ2-1; v_call: TRBV7-8; clone_size: NA; cdr3_aa: CASSFSGRAYNEQFF
j_call: TRBJ2-5; v_call: TRBV6-2/TRBV6-3; clone_size: many; cdr3_aa: CASTSTGTSKETQYF
j_call: TRBJ2-2; v_call: TRBV6-1; clone_size: few; cdr3_aa: CASTRTNTGELFF
j_call: TRBJ2-7; v_call: TRBV27; clone_size: few; cdr3_aa: CASSRSGTAIYEQYF
j_call: TRBJ2-7; v_call: TRBV6-2/TRBV6-3; clone_size: few; cdr3_aa: CASTARGQGSYEQYF
j_call: TRBJ2-7; v_call: TRBV28; clone_size: many; cdr3_aa: CASSSLEDRGDYEQYF
j_call: TRBJ1-5; v_call: TRBV9; clone_size: few; cdr3_aa: CASSINPDQPQHF
j_call: TRBJ2-7; v_call: TRBV5-1; clone_size: many; cdr3_aa: CASSLGDRALYEQYF
j_call: TRBJ2-2; v_call: TRBV19; clone_size: few; cdr3_aa: CASSMAGGDWNTGELFF
j_call: TRBJ1-2; v_call: TRBV27; clone_size: many; cdr3_aa: CASSFGGTGGSFYGYTF
j_call: TRBJ1-3; v_call: TRBV6-6; clone_size: many; cdr3_aa: CASSRATGTGNTIYF
j_call: TRBJ1-6; v_call: TRBV20-1; clone_size: NA; cdr3_aa: CSARAAVGSPLHF
j_call: TRBJ1-5; v_call: TRBV2; clone_size: many; cdr3_aa: CASSDGGGGPQHF
j_call: TRBJ1-6; v_call: TRBV6-1; clone_size: NA; cdr3_aa: CASSQGPYNSPLHF
j_call: TRBJ1-4; v_call: TRBV2; clone_size: many; cdr3_aa: CASSERETTNEKLFF
j_call: TRBJ2-7; v_call: TRBV27; clone_size: many; cdr3_aa: CASSLVPASTYEQYF
j_call: TRBJ1-5; v_call: TRBV12-3/TRBV12-4; clone_size: many; cdr3_aa: CASSFQGDLNQPQHF
j_call: TRBJ1-2; v_call: TRBV13; clone_size: few; cdr3_aa: CASSSYGPPTPNYGYTF
j_call: TRBJ2-7; v_call: TRBV20-1; clone_size: few; cdr3_aa: CSARDEVAALAYEQYF
j_call: TRBJ2-5; v_call: TRBV24-1; clone_size: many; cdr3_aa: CATLPTGQGTRQETQYF
j_call: TRBJ2-5; v_call: TRBV20-1; clone_size: many; cdr3_aa: CSASRLETSGPGGETQYF
j_call: TRBJ1-1; v_call: TRBV3-1; clone_size: many; cdr3_aa: CASSFRTVNTEAFF
j_call: TRBJ1-4; v_call: TRBV20-1; clone_size: many; cdr3_aa: CSARETGLGEKLFF
j_call: TRBJ2-3; v_call: TRBV4-3; clone_size: NA; cdr3_aa: CASSQETSGFTDTQYF
j_call: TRBJ2-1; v_call: TRBV20-1; clone_size: many; cdr3_aa: CSARAEGYEQFF
j_call: TRBJ1-3; v_call: TRBV18; clone_size: few; cdr3_aa: CASSPQLGSQSTIYF
j_call: TRBJ2-1; v_call: TRBV7-2; clone_size: NA; cdr3_aa: CASSLMGVAHEQFF
j_call: TRBJ1-1; v_call: TRBV28; clone_size: many; cdr3_aa: CASTNRVRTEAFF
j_call: TRBJ2-5; v_call: TRBV2; clone_size: many; cdr3_aa: CASSGSTQYF
j_call: TRBJ1-1; v_call: TRBV20-1; clone_size: NA; cdr3_aa: CRTKSGTEAFF
j_call: TRBJ2-5; v_call: TRBV28; clone_size: many; cdr3_aa: CASRQTNRGPEETQYF
j_call: TRBJ2-1; v_call: TRBV19; clone_size: many; cdr3_aa: CASKADSYNEQFF
j_call: TRBJ1-2; v_call: TRBV3-1; clone_size: NA; cdr3_aa: CASSLRQVNGYTF
j_call: TRBJ2-1; v_call: TRBV27; clone_size: many; cdr3_aa: CASSQLAKYNEQFF
j_call: TRBJ2-5; v_call: TRBV6-1; clone_size: NA; cdr3_aa: CASSDRDRETQYF
j_call: TRBJ1-1; v_call: TRBV19; clone_size: many; cdr3_aa: CASLGSTEAFF
j_call: TRBJ2-3; v_call: TRBV12-3/TRBV12-4; clone_size: NA; cdr3_aa: CASSSYSSTDTQYF
j_call: TRBJ2-2; v_call: TRBV20-1; clone_size: NA; cdr3_aa: CSAQTGGTGELFF
j_call: TRBJ1-2; v_call: TRBV20-1; clone_size: few; cdr3_aa: CSATDNGRANYGYTF
j_call: TRBJ2-5; v_call: TRBV7-9; clone_size: many; cdr3_aa: CASSLVVSETQYF
j_call: TRBJ2-1; v_call: TRBV7-9; clone_size: few; cdr3_aa: CASSPGLATYNEQFF
j_call: TRBJ2-3; v_call: TRBV10-1; clone_size: few; cdr3_aa: CASSLKRLTDTQYF
j_call: TRBJ2-4; v_call: TRBV2; clone_size: few; cdr3_aa: CASSEWGDAKNIQYF
j_call: TRBJ1-3; v_call: TRBV5-5; clone_size: NA; cdr3_aa: CARPGRGGPGNTIYF
j_call: TRBJ1-5; v_call: TRBV6-1; clone_size: many; cdr3_aa: CASSQVQGNQPQHF
j_call: TRBJ1-1; v_call: TRBV11-1; clone_size: many; cdr3_aa: CASSFNSGEGAFF
j_call: TRBJ2-3; v_call: TRBV12-3/TRBV12-4; clone_size: NA; cdr3_aa: CASRVRELADTQYF
j_call: TRBJ2-2; v_call: TRBV9; clone_size: NA; cdr3_aa: CASSVVRDTYTGELFF
j_call: TRBJ2-2; v_call: TRBV30; clone_size: many; cdr3_aa: CAWRDRVFAGELFF
j_call: TRBJ2-2; v_call: TRBV20-1; clone_size: NA; cdr3_aa: CSASRATSGRPNTGELFF
j_call: TRBJ2-3; v_call: TRBV20-1; clone_size: many; cdr3_aa: CSATTGGLDTQYF
j_call: TRBJ2-7; v_call: TRBV28; clone_size: many; cdr3_aa: CASRLTSGNPYEQYF
j_call: TRBJ2-1; v_call: TRBV6-1; clone_size: many; cdr3_aa: CASSEAGRRNEQFF
j_call: TRBJ2-4; v_call: TRBV5-6; clone_size: NA; cdr3_aa: CASSYTGAAAKNIQYF
j_call: TRBJ1-1; v_call: TRBV7-9; clone_size: NA; cdr3_aa: CASVSGFPEAFF
j_call: TRBJ2-7; v_call: TRBV28; clone_size: many; cdr3_aa: CASSFIRKYEQYF